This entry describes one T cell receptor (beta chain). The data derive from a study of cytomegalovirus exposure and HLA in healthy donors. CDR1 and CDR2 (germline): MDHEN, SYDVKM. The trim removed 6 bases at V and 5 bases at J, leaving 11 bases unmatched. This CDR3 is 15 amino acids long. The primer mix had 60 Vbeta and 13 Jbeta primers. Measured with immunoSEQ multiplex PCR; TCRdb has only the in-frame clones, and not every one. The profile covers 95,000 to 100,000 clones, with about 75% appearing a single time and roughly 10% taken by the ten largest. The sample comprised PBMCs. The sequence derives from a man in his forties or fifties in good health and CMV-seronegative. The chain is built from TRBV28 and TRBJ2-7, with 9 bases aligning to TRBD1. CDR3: CASSPPAGTGNEQYF. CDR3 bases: TGTGCCAGCAGCCCTCCGGCAGGGACAGGGAACGAGCAGTACTTC. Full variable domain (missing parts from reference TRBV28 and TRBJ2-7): DVKVTQSSRYLVKRTGEKVFLECVQDMDHENMFWYRQDPGLGLRLIYFSYDVKMKEKGDIPEGYSVSREKKERFSLILESASTNQTSMYLCASSPPAGTGNEQYFGPGTRLTVT.